The 18 T cell receptor beta chains presented below share a single source sample, sequenced in a study of shared clonotypes between healthy human individuals. Naivety among CD8 cells was defined by CD45RO negativity and positive CCR7 selection, thereby excluding terminally differentiated effector memory CD45RA+ cells. The assay was immunoSEQ multiplex PCR, and TCRdb's table has in-frame clones only and misses some. Among approximately 810,000 clones, over 90% were seen once, and the ten largest hold nearly 25%. Material: naive CD8+ T cells sorted from blood. The receptors stem from a man aged 25 to 40 in good health.

The chain joins TRBV7-9 to TRBJ2-1, with D hard to call. In germline, CDR1 is SEHNR, CDR2 FQNEAQ (reference sequence). The V gene lost 5 bases and the J gene lost 5 bases, with 13 bases spanning the gap. The CDR3 extends over 14 amino acids. DNA for the CDR3: TGTGCCAGCAGCAATCGTACGAGAGACAATGAGCAGTTCTTC. It encodes CASSNRTRDNEQFF.

The rearrangement joins TRBV6-6 to TRBJ2-3; 9 bases are a match to TRBD1. With 8 bases clipped from V and 3 bases from J, the junction kept 9 bases outside the gene matches. The CDR3 loop spans 15 amino acids. Germline V CDR1 and CDR2: MNHNY, SVGAGI (reference sequence). CDR3 nucleotide sequence: TGTGCCAGCGCCAACCGAGGACAGGGGACAGATACGCAGTATTTT. The encoded protein is CASANRGQGTDTQYF.

The chain is built from TRBV28 and TRBJ1-2; D is unresolved. Germline values: CDR1 MDHEN, CDR2 SYDVKM. The CDR3 runs 15 residues. Deletions cut 7 bases from V and 2 bases from J, with 17 bases between. CDR3 in DNA: TGTGCCAGCACCTTTACTGGGTTATCCAACTATGGCTACACCTTC. Protein product: CASTFTGLSNYGYTF.

This clone was counted a few times. V is TRBV27 and J is TRBJ1-2; D call uncertain. Trimming removed 5 bases from V and 4 bases from J, with 11 bases in between. Germline assignment: CDR1 MNHEY and CDR2 SMNVEV (reference sequence). This CDR3 is built from 13 residues. CDR3 amino acids: CASSAGRSYGYTF. As DNA, the CDR3 is TGTGCCAGCAGTGCCGGACGGTCCTATGGCTACACCTTC.

This clone was seen a handful of times. This chain connects TRBV19 to TRBJ1-5; unclear D gene. V lost 5 bases and J lost 3, with 5 bases in between. The CDR3 is 12 residues long. The V gene's germline CDR1 is LNHDA and CDR2 SQIVND (reference sequence). The CDR3 region has the DNA TGTGCCAGTAGTCCTTTCAATCAGCCCCAGCATTTT. It codes for CASSPFNQPQHF.

The rearrangement links TRBV15 to TRBJ2-1; no reliable D call. The CDR3 extends over 16 amino acids. Germline CDR1 and CDR2: LNHNV and YYDKDF (reference sequence). V gave up 2 bases and J gave up 4 bases, with 15 bases separating them. The CDR3 bases are TGTGCCACCAGCAGACCCTCCCTCGTTTCTTACAATGAGCAGTTCTTC. It translates to CATSRPSLVSYNEQFF.

V gene TRBV13 combines with J gene TRBJ2-1; 14 bases line up with TRBD2. The germline CDR1 and CDR2 sequences are PRHDT and FYEKMQ (reference sequence). The CDR3 is made up of 16 amino acids. V lost 4 bases to trimming and J lost 9 bases; unmatched junction nucleotides: 8. CDR3 loop: CASSSLGLAGESEQFF. CDR3 DNA: TGTGCCAGCAGCTCCCTGGGACTAGCGGGAGAGAGTGAGCAGTTCTTC.

This chain links TRBV19 with TRBJ2-1; 8 bases are a match to TRBD2. The CDR3 extends over 14 amino acids. J lost 9 bases, V lost 5 bases, and 9 bases had no gene match. Germline CDR1 is LNHDA and CDR2 is SQIVND (reference sequence). CDR3 coding DNA: TGTGCCAGTAGTGTCACCGGGACTAGGGGTGAGCAGTTCTTC. The encoded protein is CASSVTGTRGEQFF.

This chain uses TRBV29-1 with TRBJ1-1; the match to TRBD1 covers 8 bases. This CDR3 has 15 amino acids. Per the germline V gene, CDR1 is SQVTM and CDR2 is ANQGSEA. V was clipped by 3 bases and J by 10 bases; unmatched bases: 16. CDR3 protein: CSVEGVRDRPTGAFF. The CDR3 region has the DNA TGCAGCGTTGAGGGCGTGAGGGACAGGCCAACCGGAGCTTTCTTT.

The chain carries TRBV28 and TRBJ1-2; 12 positions agree with TRBD1. With 3 bases clipped from V and 7 bases from J, the junction kept 6 bases outside the gene matches. The CDR3 is 15 residues long. CDR1 is MDHEN, CDR2 SYDVKM, per germline. CDR3: CASSFEGTGGFGYTF. The CDR3 nucleotides read TGTGCCAGCAGTTTTGAGGGGACAGGGGGCTTTGGCTACACCTTC.

This clone has only one observation. This rearrangement joins TRBV10-1 to TRBJ2-1; 11 positions agree with TRBD2. V was pared by 2 bases and J by 0 bases, with 3 bases of the junction left unmatched. The length of the CDR3 is 17 residues. CDR1 and CDR2 from the germline V gene are WNHNN and SYGVQD (reference sequence). This chain's CDR3 is CASSEGLAGPSYNEQFF. In DNA, the CDR3 is TGCGCCAGCAGTGAGGGACTAGCGGGTCCCTCCTACAATGAGCAGTTCTTC.

This chain connects TRBV15 to TRBJ2-3; D perhaps matches TRBD2 (6 bases). In germline, CDR1 is LNHNV, CDR2 YYDKDF (reference sequence). V was trimmed by 0 bases and J by 1 base, leaving 23 bases between them. The CDR3 has 20 amino acids. The CDR3 region has the DNA TGTGCCACCAGCAGAGATCCCGCGGGGACCTTAGCTGCACGCACAGATACGCAGTATTTT. It translates to CATSRDPAGTLAARTDTQYF.

The V gene is TRBV27, the J gene TRBJ2-7, with 16 bases aligning to TRBD2. The CDR3 contains 20 residues. The J segment lost 3 bases and the V segment lost 6 bases, leaving 17 bases of the junction unmatched. Germline CDR1 reads MNHEY; CDR2 reads SMNVEV (reference sequence). The CDR3: CASSTATPGLAGGHLYEQYF. The CDR3 DNA follows: TGTGCCAGCAGCACCGCTACACCGGGACTAGCGGGAGGGCACCTCTACGAGCAGTACTTC.

The J gene is TRBJ1-1, the V gene TRBV19; D remains unclear. The CDR3 spans 14 residues. V lost 6 bases, J lost 1 base, and 12 bases lay in between. CDR1 and CDR2 (germline): LNHDA, SQIVND (reference sequence). CDR3 region: CASRAGPWNTEAFF. CDR3 bases: TGTGCCAGTAGGGCAGGCCCTTGGAACACTGAAGCTTTCTTT.

The chain recombines TRBV28 with TRBJ1-4; D gene ambiguous. The germline V and J ends were trimmed by 3 bases and 1 base, with 6 bases remaining between them. This CDR3 is 14 amino acids long. The V gene's germline CDR1 is MDHEN and CDR2 SYDVKM. The CDR3 coding sequence is TGTGCCAGCAGTTTTCGTCTAACTAATGAAAAACTGTTTTTT. Translated, it gives CASSFRLTNEKLFF.

Comments on this clone: Other nucleotide sequences from this sample produce the same CDR3. The chain uses TRBV9 and TRBJ2-7; 8 positions match TRBD1. This CDR3 has 15 amino acids. Trimming cost V 0 bases and J 2 bases; bases outside gene matches: 4. Germline V gene lookup returns CDR1 SGDLS and CDR2 YYNGEE. The CDR3 sequence is CASSVGGTGAYEQYF. The CDR3 DNA reads as TGTGCCAGCAGCGTAGGAGGGACAGGAGCCTACGAGCAGTACTTC.

J is TRBJ2-7 and V is TRBV19; 7 bases match TRBD2. Germline loops: CDR1 LNHDA, CDR2 SQIVND (reference sequence). This CDR3 is built from 14 residues. V dropped 3 bases and J dropped 6; count of bases not matched to a gene: 8. CDR3 bases: TGTGCCAGTAGTATTAGGCGGGAGAAGGCCGAGCAGTACTTC. It yields the protein CASSIRREKAEQYF. The full variable domain, in which reference TRBV19 and TRBJ2-7 provide the parts outside the CDR3, is DGGITQSPKYLFRKEGQNVTLSCEQNLNHDAMYWYRQDPGQGLRLIYYSQIVNDFQKGDIAEGYSVSREKKESFPLTVTSAQKNPTAFYLCASSIRREKAEQYFGPGTRLTVT.

CDR3 region: CASSPRTASNQPQHF. The DNA for the CDR3 is TGTGCCAGCTCACCGCGGACAGCTAGCAATCAGCCCCAGCATTTT. The V and J genes are TRBV18 and TRBJ1-5; tentative D call: TRBD1 (6 bases). The V end lost 3 bases, the J end lost 0 bases, and 9 bases lay between the germline ends. Germline V gene data show CDR1 as KGHSH and CDR2 as LQKENI. The length of the CDR3 is 15 residues.